This TCR beta chain came from a study of T cells after posttransplantation cyclophosphamide. Study-level points and caveats: Recipient CMV seropositivity and CMV reactivation strongly tracked TRB clonality. Tissue-infiltrating T cells from skin or gut overlapped little with blood T cells.

There are 13 residues in the CDR3. The V end lost 7 bases, the J end lost 0 bases, and 9 bases lay between the germline ends. Per germline, CDR1 MNHNS and CDR2 SASEGT. Produced via immunoSEQ multiplex PCR; TCRdb's table is partial and in-frame only. The data hold about 66,000 clones, with 93% observed a single time. The related graft donor's blood sample was taken on the day of bone marrow donation. A note on this clone: Its target is unknown.

V usage is TRBV6-1 and J usage is TRBJ1-1; unclear D gene. Sequenced material: PBMCs. The TCR was taken from a woman in her 30s in good health and a related stem cell transplant donor. The CDR3 DNA is TGTGCCAGCATAGGCCCGCTGAACACTGAAGCTTTCTTT. Translating it yields CASIGPLNTEAFF.